This T cell receptor beta chain was captured by sequencing in a study of blood T cells in healthy people across ages. Study conclusions and caveats: More naive CD4+ cells and higher diversity marked long-lived donors relative to aged donors.

The CDR3 runs to 13 residues. CDR1 and CDR2 from the germline V gene are MGHRA and YSYEKL. A sample-barcoded 5' primer and a J-beta primer mix were used in a second PCR of roughly 7 to 11 cycles. A single record per CDR3 protein comes from TCRdb applying MiXCR to the 5' RACE reads. The sample consists of hundreds of thousands of distinct CDR3 sequences, approximately 30% of them appearing once. Comment on this clonotype: Its target is not known.

This clonotype was sampled from a woman older than 75 in good health. The gene calls are TRBV4-1 and TRBJ2-5; D is perhaps TRBD2 (5 bases). Judging by the DNA end, TRBJ2-7 fits better; the J call may be wrong. The specimen sequenced was blood. The CDR3 DNA reads TGCGCCAGCAGACTTAGCGATCAAAACGAGCAGTACTTC. Translating it yields CASRLSDQNEQYF.